The 13 T cell receptor beta chains reported below all come from one sample, sequenced in a study of response to subunit inactivated influenza vaccine. TCRdb reanalysed the RT-PCR reads using MiXCR and keeps one entry per CDR3 protein. The table records almost 250,000 distinct CDR3 sequences, over 9% of them present only once. Sequencing used non-naive T cells sorted from PBMCs, obtained 14 to 15 days before vaccination. The receptors derive from a man in his fifties or sixties who received an inactivated influenza vaccine.

The chain is built from TRBV29-1 and TRBJ1-2, with D uncertain. V lost 8 bases to trimming and J lost 8 bases, with 15 bases between them. Germline CDR1 and CDR2: SQVTM and ANQGSEA. This CDR3 is built from 11 residues. CDR3 residues: CSIPDGAGYTF. For the CDR3, the DNA is TGCAGCATTCCGGACGGCGCGGGCTACACCTTC.

This clonotype has more than one count but fewer than ten. The V gene is TRBV14, the J gene TRBJ2-7; 9 nucleotides agree with TRBD2. Looked up from germline, CDR1 is SGHDN and CDR2 is FVKESK. This CDR3 has 18 residues. Trimming at V came to 1 base and at J to 3 bases, leaving 13 bases not matched to a gene. The CDR3 here is CASSQGPMGRGGFYEQYF. In DNA, the CDR3 is TGTGCCAGCAGCCAAGGTCCGATGGGGCGGGGGGGATTCTACGAGCAGTACTTC.

The V gene is TRBV7-3, the J gene TRBJ2-1; 13 bases are a match to TRBD2. The germline V gene has CDR1 SGHTA and CDR2 FQGTGA. V shed 5 bases, J shed 3 bases, and the junction held 7 bases outside the gene matches. The CDR3 has 17 amino acids. CDR3 nucleotides: TGTGCCAGCAGCAATCCCGGGACTAGCGGGGTCTACAATGAGCAGTTCTTC. As protein: CASSNPGTSGVYNEQFF.

The chain has TRBV10-1 and TRBJ1-6; a possible D gene is TRBD1 (5 bases). The germline gives CDR1 WNHNN, CDR2 SYGVQD (reference sequence). V lost 5 bases and J 9 bases, leaving 14 bases between the germline ends. This CDR3 comprises 14 residues. The CDR3 here is CASSRGAPSSPLHF. In DNA, the CDR3 is TGCGCCAGCAGTCGAGGGGCGCCCAGTTCACCCCTCCACTTT.

The chain joins TRBV20-1 to TRBJ2-1; 12 bases are shared with TRBD2. Trimming removed 0 bases from V and 8 bases from J; junction bases left unmatched: 5. CDR3 length: 15 residues. CDR1 is DFQATT, CDR2 SNEGSKA, per germline (reference sequence). The DNA of the CDR3 is TGCAGTGCTAGAGATCGACTAGCGGGAGTCGATGAGCAGTTCTTC. This codes for CSARDRLAGVDEQFF.

In its sample, this clonotype was seen many times. This sequence joins TRBV4-3 and TRBJ1-2; D is perhaps TRBD1 (5 bases). Per the germline V gene, CDR1 is LGHNA and CDR2 is YSLEER. The CDR3 has 17 residues. The V and J ends lost 1 base and 4 bases respectively, with 19 bases between them. CDR3 amino acids: CASSQGPFDGGSYGYTF. CDR3 coding DNA: TGCGCCAGCAGCCAAGGACCGTTCGACGGGGGTAGCTATGGCTACACCTTC.

The chain couples TRBV7-2 to TRBJ2-3; 9 nucleotides align to TRBD1. The CDR3 covers 15 residues. J was trimmed by 3 bases and V by 5 bases; bases with no gene match: 6. The germline CDR1 and CDR2 sequences are SGHTA and FQGNSA. CDR3 nucleotides: TGTGCCAGCAGCAACGCCGGGACAGGGACAGATACGCAGTATTTT. Amino acids: CASSNAGTGTDTQYF. Together with reference TRBV7-2 and TRBJ2-3, the CDR3 gives the full variable domain: GAGVSQSPSNKVTEKGKDVELRCDPISGHTALYWYRQSLGQGLEFLIYFQGNSAPDKSGLPSDRFSAERTGGSVSTLTIQRTQQEDSAVYLCASSNAGTGTDTQYFGPGTRLTVL.

Written as DNA, the CDR3 is TGTGCCAGCAGTAGAGGGACAGGGGGGAACACCGGGGAGCTGTTTTTT. This codes for CASSRGTGGNTGELFF. The gene calls are TRBV2 and TRBJ2-2; 11 nucleotides match TRBD1. CDR1 is SNHLY, CDR2 FYNNEI, per germline. Trimming removed 5 bases from V and 1 base from J; junction bases left unmatched: 3. The CDR3 is 16 amino acids.

This clonotype was seen a handful of times. The rearrangement joins TRBV6-1 to TRBJ2-7; 12 bases line up with TRBD1. CDR3 length: 15 residues. The V gene's germline CDR1 is MNHNS and CDR2 SASEGT. Trimming removed 6 bases from V and 4 bases from J; junction bases left unmatched: 7. CDR3 in DNA: TGTGCCAGCAGCCGGGGACAGGGGGCTTCGTACGAGCAGTACTTC. It is translated as CASSRGQGASYEQYF.

The chain employs TRBV6-6 and TRBJ2-7, with D perhaps assigned TRBD1 or TRBD2 (5 bases each). This CDR3 comprises 13 residues. Germline loops: CDR1 MNHNY, CDR2 SVGAGI (reference sequence). The V end lost 8 bases, the J end lost 0 bases, and 11 bases lay between the germline ends. The CDR3 here is CASGGTASYEQYF. CDR3 DNA: TGTGCCAGCGGGGGAACAGCCTCCTACGAGCAGTACTTC.

On this clonotype itself: At one end, the junction sequence differs from germline, possibly due to a read error. The chain carries TRBV12-3 or TRBV12-4 and TRBJ1-5, with D tentatively TRBD1 (6 bases). CDR3 length: 15 residues. The DNA for the CDR3 is TGTGCCAGCAGGTTAGACAGGAGCCTTAATCAGCCCCAGCATTTT. Its protein is CASRLDRSLNQPQHF.

There are a few counts of this clonotype. The chain recombines TRBV20-1 with TRBJ2-7; D uncertain. V was pared by 4 bases and J by 3 bases, with 16 bases between. The CDR3 is 14 residues long. Germline values: CDR1 DFQATT, CDR2 SNEGSKA (reference sequence). The CDR3 nucleotides are TGCAGTGCTAATCCTCCCGCGGATTACTACGAGCAGTACTTC. Translating gives CSANPPADYYEQYF.

This clonotype was detected a few times. The V gene is TRBV29-1, the J gene TRBJ2-7; no reliable D call. Per germline, CDR1 SQVTM and CDR2 ANQGSEA. V lost 6 bases and J lost 0, with 12 bases in between. This CDR3 contains 13 residues. The CDR3: CSVVFRYSYEQYF. The DNA for the CDR3 is TGCAGCGTCGTTTTTAGGTACTCCTACGAGCAGTACTTC.